A selection of T cell receptor beta chains follows, all from one sample in a study of T-cell memory formation after mild COVID-19. TCRdb recomputed calls from the 5' RACE reads with MiXCR, one row per CDR3 protein. The repertoire consists of about 30,000 distinct CDR3 sequences, with approximately 12% occurring once and the leading ten covering about 16%. The sequenced material came from PBMCs or a T cell subset sorted from them (not recorded which). The receptors here all came from an adult woman who had mild COVID-19 (a few samples of this study predate the infection). Cell type and time point are not known. CDR3s include the opening cysteine and the closing phenylalanine or tryptophan. Each record gives: V gene, D gene, J gene, clone size, CDR3 protein, CDR3 DNA. The D gene is left open where the match is weak. Where a row states a size, it is once, few, many or the class of an expanded clone; other rows omit it.

TRBV18	TRBD2	TRBJ2-3	many	CASSPSSGRASGDTQYF	TGTGCCAGCTCACCATCCAGCGGGAGGGCCAGCGGAGATACGCAGTATTTT
TRBV5-6	NA	TRBJ2-1	NA	CASLSGTSYNEQFF	TGTGCCAGCTTGTCGGGGACCTCCTACAATGAGCAGTTCTTC
TRBV7-2	NA	TRBJ1-1	medium-sized	CASSLQWAEAFF	TGTGCCAGCAGCTTACAGTGGGCTGAAGCTTTCTTT
TRBV7-8	NA	TRBJ2-4	many	CASSYPDSLAKNIQYF	TGTGCCAGCAGTTATCCAGACTCCCTAGCCAAAAACATTCAGTACTTC
TRBV20-1	NA	TRBJ2-3	many	CSATHPPSTDTQYF	TGCAGTGCCACCCACCCGCCTAGCACAGATACGCAGTATTTT
TRBV3-1	TRBD2	TRBJ2-3	many	CASSQNSGGSTDTQYF	TGTGCCAGCAGCCAAAATAGCGGGGGTAGCACAGATACGCAGTATTTT
TRBV7-8	NA	TRBJ1-4	many	CASSNRVTNEKLFF	TGTGCCAGCAGCAACAGGGTCACTAATGAAAAACTGTTTTTT
TRBV18	NA	TRBJ1-2	many	CASSPSTWGALYGYTF	TGTGCCAGCTCACCAAGTACCTGGGGAGCCCTTTATGGCTACACCTTC
TRBV12-3/TRBV12-4	NA	TRBJ2-3	many	CASSLELGRTDTQYF	TGTGCCAGCAGTTTAGAGTTAGGACGCACAGATACGCAGTATTTT
TRBV27	NA	TRBJ2-6	many	CASTQYRTGGANVLTF	TGTGCCAGCACCCAATACAGGACGGGTGGGGCCAACGTCCTGACTTTC
TRBV5-6	NA	TRBJ1-4	few	CASSLFGQFNEKLFF	TGTGCCAGCAGCTTGTTCGGACAGTTTAATGAAAAACTGTTTTTT
TRBV5-1	NA	TRBJ2-5	NA	CASSSGSQETQYF	TGCGCCAGCAGCTCTGGATCTCAAGAGACCCAGTACTTC
TRBV5-1	NA	TRBJ2-1	NA	CASSLAQGIYNEQFF	TGCGCCAGCAGCTTGGCGCAGGGGATCTACAATGAGCAGTTCTTC
TRBV6-2/TRBV6-3	TRBD1	TRBJ2-3	many	CASSFSGTATDTQYF	TGTGCCAGCTCCTTCTCCGGGACAGCCACAGATACGCAGTATTTT
TRBV13	TRBD2	TRBJ2-7	many	CASSLGTSLAGGYEQYF	TGTGCCAGCAGCTTAGGTACGTCCCTAGCGGGAGGCTACGAGCAGTACTTC
TRBV6-5	NA	TRBJ2-1	many	CASSYLQGGNEQFF	TGTGCCAGCAGTTACCTCCAGGGCGGCAATGAGCAGTTCTTC
TRBV10-3	TRBD1	TRBJ2-3	NA	CATTGDTDTDTQYF	TGTGCCACCACAGGGGATACAGACACAGATACGCAGTATTTT
TRBV4-2	NA	TRBJ2-6	many	CASSQGEQGGSSGANVLTF	TGTGCCAGCAGCCAAGGTGAGCAGGGGGGAAGCTCTGGGGCCAACGTCCTGACTTTC
TRBV12-3/TRBV12-4	NA	TRBJ2-5	many	CASRDSVLGSQYF	TGTGCCAGCAGAGATAGCGTTCTAGGGTCCCAGTACTTC
TRBV20-1	TRBD1	TRBJ1-4	many	CSASDREAGEKLFF	TGCAGTGCTAGCGACAGGGAGGCTGGTGAAAAACTGTTTTTT
TRBV6-6	TRBD1	TRBJ1-1	many	CASRRGQGRTEAFF	TGTGCCAGCAGACGTGGACAGGGACGGACTGAAGCTTTCTTT
TRBV7-3	NA	TRBJ2-7	many	CASSSGQTYEQYF	TGTGCCAGCAGCTCGGGACAAACCTACGAGCAGTACTTC
TRBV6-2/TRBV6-3	NA	TRBJ2-1	many	CASSYSPGVGVSDNEQFF	TGTGCCAGCAGTTACTCGCCAGGGGTGGGAGTCTCCGACAATGAGCAGTTCTTC
TRBV30	NA	TRBJ2-3	many	CAWSIGITDTQYF	TGTGCCTGGAGTATCGGGATCACAGATACGCAGTATTTT
TRBV9	TRBD1	TRBJ1-1	NA	CASTRDRANTEAFF	TGTGCCAGCACCCGGGACAGGGCGAACACTGAAGCTTTCTTT
TRBV5-5	NA	TRBJ2-7	many	CASSLKPRGWLNYEQYF	TGTGCCAGCAGCTTGAAACCAAGGGGATGGTTGAACTACGAGCAGTACTTC
TRBV24-1	TRBD2	TRBJ2-3	many	CATSDATGLAGAGDTQYF	TGTGCCACCAGTGATGCAACGGGACTAGCGGGAGCCGGGGATACGCAGTATTTT
TRBV7-2	TRBD2	TRBJ2-5	many	CASSRSGGTGETQYF	TGTGCCAGCAGCCGAAGCGGGGGGACCGGGGAGACCCAGTACTTC
TRBV30	NA	TRBJ1-5	many	CAWSEGVNSNQPQHF	TGTGCCTGGAGTGAAGGCGTTAATAGCAATCAGCCCCAGCATTTT
TRBV19	NA	TRBJ1-1	many	CASSIGRGTTEAFF	TGTGCCAGTAGTATAGGGAGGGGGACCACTGAAGCTTTCTTT
TRBV7-9	NA	TRBJ2-7	medium-sized	CASSFDGTYEQYF	TGTGCCAGCAGCTTCGACGGAACCTACGAGCAGTACTTC
TRBV7-3	NA	TRBJ2-3	many	CASSSGGTDTQYF	TGTGCCAGCAGCTCTGGGGGCACAGATACGCAGTATTTT
TRBV25-1	TRBD1	TRBJ2-7	many	CASIDGQGESYEQYF	TGTGCCAGTATTGATGGACAGGGGGAATCCTACGAGCAGTACTTC
TRBV6-5	TRBD2	TRBJ2-1	many	CASRGLAGGDHYNEQFF	TGTGCCAGCAGGGGACTAGCGGGGGGCGACCACTACAATGAGCAGTTCTTC
TRBV20-1	TRBD1	TRBJ1-1	many	CSPTGMNTEAFF	TGCAGTCCGACAGGGATGAACACTGAAGCTTTCTTT
TRBV10-3	NA	TRBJ1-6	many	CAITDAYNSPLHF	TGTGCCATCACGGATGCCTATAATTCACCCCTCCACTTT
TRBV5-1	TRBD1	TRBJ1-1	many	CASSAIPGQGLNTEAFF	TGCGCCAGCAGCGCAATCCCGGGACAGGGTTTGAACACTGAAGCTTTCTTT
TRBV27	TRBD2	TRBJ2-1	many	CASKTSGRADEQFF	TGTGCCAGCAAAACTAGCGGGAGGGCCGATGAGCAGTTCTTC
TRBV6-5	NA	TRBJ2-1	few	CASRLLGEQFF	TGTGCCAGCAGACTGCTCGGTGAGCAGTTCTTC
TRBV7-9	NA	TRBJ2-2	few	CASSLAGVNTGELFF	TGTGCCAGCAGCTTAGCAGGCGTGAACACCGGGGAGCTGTTTTTT
TRBV5-5	NA	TRBJ1-1	many	CASSRTVGAEAFF	TGTGCCAGCAGCCGGACGGTGGGGGCTGAAGCTTTCTTT
TRBV10-3	NA	TRBJ1-5	many	CAISEKGGYQPQHF	TGTGCCATCAGTGAGAAGGGCGGATATCAGCCCCAGCATTTT
TRBV19	TRBD1	TRBJ1-2	many	CASTAGTGDYGYTF	TGTGCCTCCACAGCCGGGACAGGGGACTATGGCTACACCTTC
TRBV7-9	NA	TRBJ1-2	many	CASSHREGYTF	TGTGCCAGCAGCCACAGGGAAGGCTACACCTTC
TRBV24-1	TRBD2	TRBJ2-5	many	CATSGPGLAGAPQETQYF	TGTGCCACCAGTGGACCCGGGCTAGCGGGAGCTCCCCAAGAGACCCAGTACTTC
TRBV9	TRBD1	TRBJ1-6	many	CASSPRTGYNSPLHF	TGTGCCAGCAGCCCGCGGACAGGCTATAATTCACCCCTCCACTTT
TRBV20-1	TRBD1	TRBJ2-2	many	CSARDPGTETGELFF	TGCAGTGCTAGAGACCCCGGGACAGAGACCGGGGAGCTGTTTTTT
TRBV5-1	NA	TRBJ1-2	many	CASSFRGSGDYGYTF	TGCGCCAGCAGCTTTAGGGGGTCGGGCGACTATGGCTACACCTTC
TRBV25-1	NA	TRBJ2-7	many	CASNEGPEQYF	TGTGCCAGCAACGAAGGTCCCGAGCAGTACTTC
TRBV6-5	NA	TRBJ1-4	many	CASSRDRGGNEKLFF	TGTGCCAGCAGTAGGGACCGTGGTGGTAATGAAAAACTGTTTTTT